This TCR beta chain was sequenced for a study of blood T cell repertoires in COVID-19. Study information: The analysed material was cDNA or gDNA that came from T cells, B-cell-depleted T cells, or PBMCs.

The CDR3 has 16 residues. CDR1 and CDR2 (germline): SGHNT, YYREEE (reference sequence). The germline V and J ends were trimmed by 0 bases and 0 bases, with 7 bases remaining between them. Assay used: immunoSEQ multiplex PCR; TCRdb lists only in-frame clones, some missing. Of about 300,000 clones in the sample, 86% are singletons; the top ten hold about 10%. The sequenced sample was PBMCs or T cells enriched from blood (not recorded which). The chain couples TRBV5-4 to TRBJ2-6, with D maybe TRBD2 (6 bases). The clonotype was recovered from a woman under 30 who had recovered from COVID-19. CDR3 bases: TGTGCCAGCAGCTTGGGCGGGGCCTCTGGGGCCAACGTCCTGACTTTC. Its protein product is CASSLGGASGANVLTF.